The subject of this entry is one T cell receptor beta chain. This sample stems from a study of blood T cell repertoires in COVID-19. In the study overall: Sources were T cells, B-cell-depleted T cells, or PBMCs; the material itself was cDNA or gDNA.

In the original analysis: Estimation of nucleated cell counts was performed using reference gene primer amplification. TCRdb's copy holds only in-frame clones and misses some; the assay was immunoSEQ multiplex PCR. Clone size and V and J calls were adopted from that table, with D and trimming inferred from the DNA. The sample has roughly 420,000 clones; 85% to 90% are singletons. Cohort assignment relied on participant-reported clinical history. V was trimmed by 6 bases and J by 0 bases, leaving 9 bases between them. Germline V gene sequence: CDR1 SNHLY, CDR2 FYNNEI. CDR3 length equals 14 residues. The specimen was PBMCs or T cells enriched from blood (not recorded which). V is TRBV2 and J is TRBJ1-3; tentatively, D is TRBD1 (6 bases). This sequence originates from a woman in her 30s with acute COVID-19. CDR3 DNA: TGTGCCAGCAGAACGACAGGCTCTGGAAACACCATATATTTT. It is translated as CASRTTGSGNTIYF.